The 18 T cell receptor beta chains presented below share a single source sample, sequenced in a study of shared clonotypes between healthy human individuals (dated by TCRdb to about 2020). Receptors were amplified or captured by the immunoSEQ multiplex PCR assay. TCRdb provides this immuneACCESS table in a form limited to in-frame rearrangements. Some clones are lacking; in checked studies, under half of them reflect an unresolved V gene, and why the rest are absent is not known. The sample table contains 2 million to 2.5 million clones; only one count was recorded for 85% to 95% of them. About 0.41% of the sample goes to the ten largest clones. The source material was naive CD4+ T cells from PBMCs. What the cell subset or site label conveys for this sample: CD45RA+ positively selected. Every receptor here comes from a man in his late teens or twenties in good health. Some clones in this sample may be carry-over from other donors' samples.

The genes are TRBV18 and TRBJ1-5, with D uncertain. The germline V gene encodes CDR1 KGHSH and CDR2 LQKENI. Trimming left V 2 bases short and J 1 base short, with 9 bases between. CDR3 length equals 15 residues. The CDR3 sequence: CASSPGWASNQPQHF. The DNA for the CDR3 is TGTGCCAGCTCACCAGGGTGGGCGAGCAATCAGCCCCAGCATTTT. Combining the CDR3 with reference TRBV18 and TRBJ1-5 gives the whole variable domain NAGVMQNPRHLVRRRGQEARLRCSPMKGHSHVYWYRQLPEEGLKFMVYLQKENIIDESGMPKERFSAEFPKEGPSILRIQQVVRGDSAAYFCASSPGWASNQPQHFGDGTRLSIL.

The CDR3 region has the DNA TGTGCCAGCAGCTCACGACAGGGGGACTCCTACGAGCAGTACTTC. Its protein product is CASSSRQGDSYEQYF. The rearrangement joins TRBV7-9 to TRBJ2-7, with TRBD1 identical over 9 bases. V was pared by 4 bases and J by 0 bases, with 4 bases of the junction left unmatched. The CDR3 length is 15 residues. Germline-derived CDR1 and CDR2 are SEHNR and FQNEAQ (reference sequence).

The chain couples TRBV5-1 to TRBJ2-5; no firm D call. The V gene lost 5 bases and the J gene lost 4 bases, with 15 bases spanning the gap. This CDR3 comprises 14 residues. Germline CDR1 and CDR2: SGHRS and YFSETQ. This chain's CDR3 is CASSFEAVGETQYF. As DNA, the CDR3 is TGCGCCAGCAGTTTCGAAGCTGTGGGAGAGACCCAGTACTTC.

The rearrangement uses TRBV5-1 and TRBJ2-1; D call uncertain. The CDR3 length is 14 residues. V was shortened by 0 bases and J by 4 bases, with 8 bases between the two germline ends. Germline CDR1 and CDR2: SGHRS and YFSETQ. The CDR3 DNA reads as TGCGCCAGCAGCTTGGCTCCAGGATACAATGAGCAGTTCTTC. The encoded protein is CASSLAPGYNEQFF.

The chain couples TRBV7-8 to TRBJ2-1; 10 nucleotides align to TRBD2. The CDR3 contains 17 residues. Trimming cost V 5 bases and J 7 bases; bases outside gene matches: 14. Germline CDR1 is SGHVS and CDR2 is FQNEAQ. CDR3 bases: TGTGCCAGCAGCGGCAGCGGGAGGGGGTTCCTAAATAATGAGCAGTTCTTC. It encodes CASSGSGRGFLNNEQFF.

This chain joins TRBV6-5 and TRBJ2-5; D is uncertain. This CDR3 comprises 15 residues. Germline V CDR1 and CDR2: MNHEY, SVGAGI. Trimming removed 6 bases at V and 1 base at J, with 15 bases between. The DNA of the CDR3 is TGTGCCAGCAGACCCCCCGAACGGCTCCAAGAGACCCAGTACTTC. It codes for CASRPPERLQETQYF.

The genes are TRBV29-1 and TRBJ1-1; no reliable D call. The V end lost 4 bases, the J end lost 1 base, and 16 bases lay between the germline ends. Germline assignment: CDR1 SQVTM and CDR2 ANQGSEA. This CDR3 is 15 amino acids long. The CDR3 coding sequence is TGCAGCGTTGTTTGGGTTGCCCTTGGGAACACTGAAGCTTTCTTT. This gives the protein CSVVWVALGNTEAFF.

This clone was seen only a few times. The V call is TRBV5-1, the J call TRBJ2-1; unclear D gene. Germline V CDR1 and CDR2: SGHRS, YFSETQ. Trimming cost V 1 base and J 0 bases, with 8 bases left between them. This CDR3 contains 15 residues. The CDR3 is CASSLLEASYNEQFF. CDR3 nucleotide sequence: TGCGCCAGCAGCTTGCTTGAGGCCTCCTACAATGAGCAGTTCTTC.

This chain connects TRBV15 to TRBJ1-5; no clear D. CDR1 and CDR2 (germline): LNHNV, YYDKDF (reference sequence). V was trimmed by 1 base and J by 11 bases, leaving 15 bases between them. CDR3 size: 14 residues. The CDR3 sequence is CATSRVSPERSQHF. CDR3 sequence (DNA): TGTGCCACCAGCAGAGTCAGCCCGGAGAGGTCCCAGCATTTT.

In regard to this clone: Other DNA sequences in the sample encode the same CDR3. J is TRBJ2-3 and V is TRBV6-1; TRBD2 matches 10 bases. Trimming cost V 3 bases and J 3 bases; bases outside gene matches: 0. The CDR3 sequence is 14 residues long. Germline CDR1 is MNHNS and CDR2 is SASEGT. The CDR3 reads CASSEGLATDTQYF. The CDR3 DNA reads as TGTGCCAGCAGTGAGGGACTAGCGACAGATACGCAGTATTTT.

This chain links TRBV19 with TRBJ1-2; D remains ambiguous. This CDR3 spans 15 amino acids. Trimming cost V 6 bases and J 2 bases, with 16 bases left between them. Germline CDR1 and CDR2: LNHDA and SQIVND (reference sequence). CDR3 region: CASSVISATNYGYTF. Here the CDR3 DNA reads TGTGCCAGTAGCGTAATCAGCGCCACCAACTATGGCTACACCTTC.

The chain links TRBV7-2 to TRBJ1-4, with 8 bases matching TRBD1. V shed 1 base and J 8 bases; nucleotides not matched to a gene: 0. Germline CDR1 SGHTA, CDR2 FQGNSA. The CDR3 is 13 residues long. The CDR3 bases are TGTGCCAGCAGCTTAGGGGACAGGGAAAAACTGTTTTTT. This sequence encodes CASSLGDREKLFF. Variable domain in full (rest from reference TRBV7-2 and TRBJ1-4): GAGVSQSPSNKVTEKGKDVELRCDPISGHTALYWYRQSLGQGLEFLIYFQGNSAPDKSGLPSDRFSAERTGGSVSTLTIQRTQQEDSAVYLCASSLGDREKLFFGSGTQLSVL.

V usage is TRBV7-7 and J usage is TRBJ2-5; D gene unclear. The CDR3 is 14 residues long. CDR1 and CDR2 (germline): SSHAT, FNYEAQ (reference sequence). Trimming removed 3 bases from V and 4 bases from J, with 12 bases in between. For the CDR3, the DNA is TGTGCCAGCAGCTTTAATCTGATTGGAGAGACCCAGTACTTC. Protein product: CASSFNLIGETQYF.

V gene TRBV7-2 combines with J gene TRBJ2-1, with a weak D call TRBD2 (6 bases). CDR3 length: 15 amino acids. V shed 1 base and J shed 4 bases, with 11 bases lying between them. CDR1 is SGHTA, CDR2 FQGNSA, per germline. The CDR3 region has the DNA TGTGCCAGCAGCTTAGTAGGAGGGCGATACAATGAGCAGTTCTTC. This codes for CASSLVGGRYNEQFF.

This chain links TRBV6-1 with TRBJ2-7; 10 nucleotides agree with TRBD1. The CDR3 runs 14 residues. Germline CDR1 is MNHNS and CDR2 is SASEGT. After removal of 4 bases from V and 7 bases from J, the junction contained 7 bases not matched to a gene. The CDR3 bases are TGTGCCAGCAGTGTCGGGACAGGGGCTGGGGAGCAGTACTTC. Translation gives CASSVGTGAGEQYF.

The chain uses TRBV28 and TRBJ1-3; D not resolved. The V end lost 5 bases, the J end lost 7 bases, and 12 bases lay between the germline ends. The length of the CDR3 is 13 residues. Germline CDR1 MDHEN, CDR2 SYDVKM. The CDR3: CASSPPGINTIYF. Written as DNA, the CDR3 is TGTGCCAGCAGTCCCCCTGGGATCAACACCATATATTTT.

This chain connects TRBV6-4 to TRBJ2-1; D perhaps matches TRBD2 (5 bases). Trimming took off 4 bases at V and 0 bases at J, with 10 bases between the two ends. The CDR3 has 15 residues. Germline V gives CDR1 MRHNA, CDR2 SNTAGT. The DNA for the CDR3 is TGTGCCAGCAGTGGCGAGGGAGCCTCCTACAATGAGCAGTTCTTC. It encodes CASSGEGASYNEQFF.

This chain connects TRBV10-3 to TRBJ2-1; 9 bases align to TRBD2. The trim removed 8 bases at V and 3 bases at J, leaving 14 bases unmatched. CDR1 is ENHRY and CDR2 is SYGVKD in the germline V gene. The CDR3 is 17 amino acids. The CDR3 reads CAISSLSGGRDYNEQFF. The CDR3 coding sequence is TGTGCCATCTCTTCCCTTTCAGGCGGGAGGGACTACAATGAGCAGTTCTTC.